The 5 T cell receptor beta chains listed next were all sequenced from one sample in a study of T cell responses to AZD1222 COVID-19 vaccine. Clones were sequenced by immunoSEQ multiplex PCR, and TCRdb holds only the in-frame ones, with some missing. The data hold approximately 150,000 clones, with about 87% observed a single time. The source was peripheral blood, collected 28 days after the second dose of the MenACWY control vaccine. These receptors originate from an adult who received the MenACWY meningococcal vaccine as a control.

The chain is built from TRBV6-1 and TRBJ1-3; 7 bases map to TRBD1. CDR1 and CDR2 (germline): MNHNS, SASEGT. Trimming cost V 3 bases and J 3 bases; bases outside gene matches: 5. The CDR3 has 15 residues. DNA for the CDR3: TGTGCCAGCAGTGATGGGACAGACTATGGAAACACCATATATTTT. The encoded protein is CASSDGTDYGNTIYF.

The gene calls are TRBV5-5 and TRBJ1-1, with no clear D. This CDR3 spans 14 amino acids. Germline V gene lookup returns CDR1 SGHKS and CDR2 YYEKEE (reference sequence). The V gene lost 1 base and the J gene lost 2 bases, with 9 bases spanning the gap. The CDR3 here is CASSLRLGNTEAFF. CDR3 nucleotides: TGTGCCAGCAGCTTGAGGCTGGGCAACACTGAAGCTTTCTTT.

This clone was detected only once. The gene calls are TRBV6-5 and TRBJ2-2, with 8 bases matching TRBD2. CDR3 length: 16 amino acids. Germline CDR1 is MNHEY and CDR2 is SVGAGI. With V trimmed by 4 bases and J by 1 base, 5 bases remained unmatched. Here the CDR3 reads CASSFREGLNTGELFF. The DNA of the CDR3 is TGTGCCAGCAGTTTCCGGGAGGGCCTGAACACCGGGGAGCTGTTTTTT.

V is TRBV15 and J is TRBJ2-7; TRBD2 aligns across 7 bases. J gave up 4 bases and V 0 bases, and 9 bases lay outside the gene matches. CDR3 length: 16 residues. Germline V gives CDR1 LNHNV, CDR2 YYDKDF (reference sequence). The CDR3 region has the DNA TGTGCCACCAGCAGAGATCTGGGAGGGATGAGATACGAGCAGTACTTC. Protein sequence: CATSRDLGGMRYEQYF.

This rearrangement joins TRBV29-1 to TRBJ2-1, with D uncertain. The CDR3 is 11 amino acids. Trimming took off 8 bases at V and 7 bases at J, with 12 bases between the two ends. The V gene's germline CDR1 is SQVTM and CDR2 ANQGSEA. DNA for the CDR3: TGCAGCTCAACCCTGCGGAATGAGCAGTTCTTC. As protein: CSSTLRNEQFF.